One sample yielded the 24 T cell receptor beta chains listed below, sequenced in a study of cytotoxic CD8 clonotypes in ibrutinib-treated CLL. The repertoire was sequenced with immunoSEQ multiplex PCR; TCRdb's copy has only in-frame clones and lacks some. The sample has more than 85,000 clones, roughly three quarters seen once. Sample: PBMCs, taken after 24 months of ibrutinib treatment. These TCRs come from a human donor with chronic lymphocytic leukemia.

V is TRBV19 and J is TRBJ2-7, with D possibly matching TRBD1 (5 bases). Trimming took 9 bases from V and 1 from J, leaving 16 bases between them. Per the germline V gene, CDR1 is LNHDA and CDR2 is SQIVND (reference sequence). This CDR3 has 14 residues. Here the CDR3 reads CASQNPQVSYEQYF. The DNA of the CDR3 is TGTGCCAGCCAGAACCCACAGGTTTCCTACGAGCAGTACTTC.

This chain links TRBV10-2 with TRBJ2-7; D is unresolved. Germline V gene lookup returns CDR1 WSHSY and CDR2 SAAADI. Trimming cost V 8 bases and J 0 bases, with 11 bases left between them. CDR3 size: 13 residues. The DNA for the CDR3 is TGCGCCAGCCGGAGTGGGATCTCCTACGAGCAGTACTTC. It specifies CASRSGISYEQYF.

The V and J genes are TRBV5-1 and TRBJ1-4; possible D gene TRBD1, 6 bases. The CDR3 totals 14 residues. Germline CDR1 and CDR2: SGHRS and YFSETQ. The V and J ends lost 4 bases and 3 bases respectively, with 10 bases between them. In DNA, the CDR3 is TGCGCCAGCAGCCTTCAGGGGTCTAATGAAAAACTGTTTTTT. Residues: CASSLQGSNEKLFF.

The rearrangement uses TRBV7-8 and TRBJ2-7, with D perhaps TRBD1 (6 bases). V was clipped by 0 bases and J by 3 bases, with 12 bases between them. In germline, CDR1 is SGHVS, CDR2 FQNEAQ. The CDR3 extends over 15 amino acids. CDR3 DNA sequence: TGTGCCAGCAGCTTAGCTCTTTTAGGGGGCTACGAGCAGTACTTC. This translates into CASSLALLGGYEQYF.

For the CDR3, the DNA is TGCACCAGCAGCCAAGACCCAGCGGGAAGAAACATTCAGTACTTC. It translates to CTSSQDPAGRNIQYF. The gene calls are TRBV1 and TRBJ2-4; the table's D call of TRBD2 was not tested on the DNA. TRBV1 is a listed pseudogene. CDR3 size: 15 residues.

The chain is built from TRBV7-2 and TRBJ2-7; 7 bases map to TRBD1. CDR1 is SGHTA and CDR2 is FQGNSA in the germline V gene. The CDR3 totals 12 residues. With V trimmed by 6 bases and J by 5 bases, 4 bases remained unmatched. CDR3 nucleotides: TGTGCCAGCAGAGACAGGGTGCACGAGCAGTACTTC. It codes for CASRDRVHEQYF.

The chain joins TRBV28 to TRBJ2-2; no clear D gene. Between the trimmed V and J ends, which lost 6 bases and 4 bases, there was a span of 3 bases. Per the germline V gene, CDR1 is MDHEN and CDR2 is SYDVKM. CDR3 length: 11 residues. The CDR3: CASSLTGELFF. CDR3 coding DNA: TGTGCCAGCAGCCTCACCGGGGAGCTGTTTTTT.

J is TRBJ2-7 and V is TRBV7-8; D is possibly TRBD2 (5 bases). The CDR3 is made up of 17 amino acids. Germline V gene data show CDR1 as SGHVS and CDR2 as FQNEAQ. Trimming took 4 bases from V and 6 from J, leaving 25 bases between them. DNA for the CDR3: TGTGCCAGCAGCTCCTTCCGGGCGGGTCCTCGGTCCCTCGAGCAGTACTTC. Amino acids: CASSSFRAGPRSLEQYF.

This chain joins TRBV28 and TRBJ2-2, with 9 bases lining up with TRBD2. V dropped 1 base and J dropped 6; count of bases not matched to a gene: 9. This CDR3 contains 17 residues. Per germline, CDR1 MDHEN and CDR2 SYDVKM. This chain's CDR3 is CASSLLVASGIAGELFF. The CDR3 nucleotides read TGTGCCAGCAGTTTATTGGTGGCTAGCGGGATCGCCGGGGAGCTGTTTTTT.

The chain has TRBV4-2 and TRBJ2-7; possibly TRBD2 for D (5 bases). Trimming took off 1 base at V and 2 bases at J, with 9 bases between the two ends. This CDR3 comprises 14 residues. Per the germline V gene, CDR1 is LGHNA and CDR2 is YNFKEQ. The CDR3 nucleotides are TGTGCCAGCAGCCAAGGGAGCGGTACCTACGAGCAGTACTTC. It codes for CASSQGSGTYEQYF.

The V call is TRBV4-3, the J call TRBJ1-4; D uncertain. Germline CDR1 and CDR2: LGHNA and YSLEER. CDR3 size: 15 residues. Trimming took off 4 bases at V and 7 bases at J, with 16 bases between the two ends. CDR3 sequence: CASSRDGVLGEKLFF. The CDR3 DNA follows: TGCGCCAGCAGCCGAGATGGGGTTCTGGGTGAAAAACTGTTTTTT.

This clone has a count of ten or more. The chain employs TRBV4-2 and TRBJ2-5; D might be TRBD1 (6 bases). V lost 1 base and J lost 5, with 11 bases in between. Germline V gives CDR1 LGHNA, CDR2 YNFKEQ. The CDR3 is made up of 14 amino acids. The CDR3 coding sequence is TGTGCCAGCAGCCAAGCCCCAGGGGTTGAGACCCAGTACTTC. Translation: CASSQAPGVETQYF.

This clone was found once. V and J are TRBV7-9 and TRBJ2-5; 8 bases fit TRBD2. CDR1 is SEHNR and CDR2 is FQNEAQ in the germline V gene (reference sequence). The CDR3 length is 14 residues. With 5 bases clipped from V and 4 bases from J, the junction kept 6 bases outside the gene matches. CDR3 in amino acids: CASSRNLAGETQYF. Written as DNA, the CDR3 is TGTGCCAGCAGCCGAAACCTAGCGGGAGAGACCCAGTACTTC.

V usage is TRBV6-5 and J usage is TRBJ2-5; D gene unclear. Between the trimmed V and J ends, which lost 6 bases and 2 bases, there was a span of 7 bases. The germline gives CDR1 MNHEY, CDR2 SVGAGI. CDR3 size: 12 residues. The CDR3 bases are TGTGCCAGCAGCCAAACACAAGAGACCCAGTACTTC. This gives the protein CASSQTQETQYF.

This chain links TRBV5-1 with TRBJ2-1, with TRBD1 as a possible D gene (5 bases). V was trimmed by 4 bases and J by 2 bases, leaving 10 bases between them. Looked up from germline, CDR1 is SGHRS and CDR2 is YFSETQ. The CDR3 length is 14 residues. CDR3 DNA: TGCGCCAGCAGCACGGACACAACCTACAATGAGCAGTTCTTC. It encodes CASSTDTTYNEQFF.

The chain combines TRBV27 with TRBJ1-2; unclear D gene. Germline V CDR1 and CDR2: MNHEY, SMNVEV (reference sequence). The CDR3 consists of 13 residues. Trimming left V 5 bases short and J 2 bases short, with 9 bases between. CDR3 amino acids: CASSADVNYGYTF. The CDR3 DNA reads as TGTGCCAGCAGTGCGGACGTAAACTATGGCTACACCTTC.

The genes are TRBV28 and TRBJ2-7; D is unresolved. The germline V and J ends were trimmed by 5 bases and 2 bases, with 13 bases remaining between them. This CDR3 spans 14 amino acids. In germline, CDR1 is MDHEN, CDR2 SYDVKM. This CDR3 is CASSPGGRAYEQYF. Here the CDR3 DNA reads TGTGCCAGCAGTCCCGGTGGGCGAGCCTACGAGCAGTACTTC.

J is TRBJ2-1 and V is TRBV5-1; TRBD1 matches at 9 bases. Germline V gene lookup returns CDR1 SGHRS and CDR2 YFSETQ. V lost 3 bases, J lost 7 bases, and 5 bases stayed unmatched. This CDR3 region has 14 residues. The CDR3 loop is CASSSDRGTNEQFF. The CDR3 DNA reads TGCGCCAGCAGCTCGGACAGGGGAACAAATGAGCAGTTCTTC.

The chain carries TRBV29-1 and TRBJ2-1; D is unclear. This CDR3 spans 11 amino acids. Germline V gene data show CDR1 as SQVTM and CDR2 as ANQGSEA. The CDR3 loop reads CIGAYYNEQFF. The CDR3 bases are TGCATCGGCGCCTACTACAATGAGCAGTTCTTC.

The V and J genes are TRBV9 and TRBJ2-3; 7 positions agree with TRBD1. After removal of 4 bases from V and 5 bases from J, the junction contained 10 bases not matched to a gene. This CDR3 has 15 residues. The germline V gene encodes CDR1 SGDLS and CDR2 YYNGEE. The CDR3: CASSSRGGPGDTQYF. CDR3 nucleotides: TGTGCCAGCAGCTCTCGAGGGGGCCCCGGAGATACGCAGTATTTT. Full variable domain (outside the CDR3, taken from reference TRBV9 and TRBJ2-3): DSGVTQTPKHLITATGQRVTLRCSPRSGDLSVYWYQQSLDQGLQFLIQYYNGEERAKGNILERFSAQQFPDLHSELNLSSLELGDSALYFCASSSRGGPGDTQYFGPGTRLTVL.

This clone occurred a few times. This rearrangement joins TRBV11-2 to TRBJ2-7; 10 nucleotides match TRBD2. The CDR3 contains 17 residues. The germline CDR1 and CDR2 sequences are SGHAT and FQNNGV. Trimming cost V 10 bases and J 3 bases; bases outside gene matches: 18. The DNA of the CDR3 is TGTGCCAACCTCCGAGAGCGGGAGGGCCAGAATGGCTACGAGCAGTACTTC. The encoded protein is CANLREREGQNGYEQYF.

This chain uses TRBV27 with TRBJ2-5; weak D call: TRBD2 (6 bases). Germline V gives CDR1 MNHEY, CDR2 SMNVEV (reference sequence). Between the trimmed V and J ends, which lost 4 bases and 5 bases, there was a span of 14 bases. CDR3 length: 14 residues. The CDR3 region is CASSSRGTAETQYF. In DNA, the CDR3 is TGTGCCAGCAGTTCGCGGGGTACAGCCGAGACCCAGTACTTC.

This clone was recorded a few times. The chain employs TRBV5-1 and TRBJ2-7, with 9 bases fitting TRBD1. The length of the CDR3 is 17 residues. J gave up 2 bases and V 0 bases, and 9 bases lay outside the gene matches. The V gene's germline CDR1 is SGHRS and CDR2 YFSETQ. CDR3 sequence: CASSLAPAGTGPYEQYF. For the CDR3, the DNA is TGCGCCAGCAGCTTGGCCCCGGCCGGGACAGGGCCCTACGAGCAGTACTTC.

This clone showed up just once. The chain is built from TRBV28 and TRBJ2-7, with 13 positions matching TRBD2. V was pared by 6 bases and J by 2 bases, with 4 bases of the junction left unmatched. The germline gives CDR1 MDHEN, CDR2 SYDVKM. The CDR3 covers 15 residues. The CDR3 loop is CASSPTSGRAYEQYF. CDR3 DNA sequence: TGTGCCAGCAGCCCTACTAGCGGGAGGGCCTACGAGCAGTACTTC.